The clone carrying this T cell receptor (beta chain) was detected only a few times. The data belong to a study of tumor-infiltrating lymphocytes in oesophageal squamous cell carcinoma. Via MiXCR, TCRdb re-called the PCR reads, giving one row per CDR3 protein. Among approximately 20,000 distinct CDR3 sequences listed, 40% to 50% were seen once. This CDR3 has 14 amino acids. J was trimmed by 3 bases and V by 8 bases; bases with no gene match: 9. This clonotype was sampled from a male donor with esophageal squamous cell carcinoma. J is TRBJ2-5 and V is TRBV12-3 or TRBV12-4, with 7 nucleotides matching TRBD2. What was sequenced was esophageal tumor tissue. CDR3 protein: CASSQASGKETQYF. The DNA for the CDR3 is TGTGCCAGCTCCCAGGCTAGCGGAAAAGAGACCCAGTACTTC.